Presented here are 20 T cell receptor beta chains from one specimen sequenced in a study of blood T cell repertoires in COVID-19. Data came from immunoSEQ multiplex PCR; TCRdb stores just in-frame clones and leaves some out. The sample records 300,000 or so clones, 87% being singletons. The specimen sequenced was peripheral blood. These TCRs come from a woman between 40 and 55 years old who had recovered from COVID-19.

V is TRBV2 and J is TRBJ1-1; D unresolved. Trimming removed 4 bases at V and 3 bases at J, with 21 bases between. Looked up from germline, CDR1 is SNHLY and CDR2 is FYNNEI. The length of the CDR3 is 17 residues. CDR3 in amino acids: CASSGLRPVARDTEAFF. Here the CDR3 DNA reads TGTGCCAGCAGTGGTTTGAGGCCGGTAGCTAGAGACACTGAAGCTTTCTTT. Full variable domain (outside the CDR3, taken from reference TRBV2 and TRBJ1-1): EPEVTQTPSHQVTQMGQEVILRCVPISNHLYFYWYRQILGQKVEFLVSFYNNEISEKSEIFDDQFSVERPDGSNFTLKIRSTKLEDSAMYFCASSGLRPVARDTEAFFGQGTRLTVV.

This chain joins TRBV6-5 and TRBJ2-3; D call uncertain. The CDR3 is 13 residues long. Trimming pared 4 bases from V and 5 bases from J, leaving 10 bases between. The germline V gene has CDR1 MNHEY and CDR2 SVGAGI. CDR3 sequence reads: CASSLLTEDTQYF. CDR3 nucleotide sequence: TGTGCCAGCAGTTTACTCACCGAAGATACGCAGTATTTT.

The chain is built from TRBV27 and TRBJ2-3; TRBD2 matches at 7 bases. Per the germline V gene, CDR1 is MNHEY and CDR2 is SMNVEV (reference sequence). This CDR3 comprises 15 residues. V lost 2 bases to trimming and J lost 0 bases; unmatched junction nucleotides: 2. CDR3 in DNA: TGTGCCAGCAGTTTAGCGGGAGAGAGCACAGATACGCAGTATTTT. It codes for CASSLAGESTDTQYF.

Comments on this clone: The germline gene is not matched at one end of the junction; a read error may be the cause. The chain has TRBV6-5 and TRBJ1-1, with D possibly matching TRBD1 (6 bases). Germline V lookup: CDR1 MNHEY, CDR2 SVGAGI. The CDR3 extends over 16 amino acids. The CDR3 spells CASRYSGTLRMGEAFF. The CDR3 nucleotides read TGTGCCAGCAGATACTCCGGGACACTACGGATGGGGGAAGCTTTCTTT.

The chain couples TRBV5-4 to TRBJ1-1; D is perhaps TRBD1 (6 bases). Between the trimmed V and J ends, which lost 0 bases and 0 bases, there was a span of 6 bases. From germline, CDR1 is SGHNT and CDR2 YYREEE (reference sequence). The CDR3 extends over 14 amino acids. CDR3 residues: CASSLDRVNTEAFF. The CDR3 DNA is TGTGCCAGCAGCTTGGACAGGGTGAACACTGAAGCTTTCTTT.

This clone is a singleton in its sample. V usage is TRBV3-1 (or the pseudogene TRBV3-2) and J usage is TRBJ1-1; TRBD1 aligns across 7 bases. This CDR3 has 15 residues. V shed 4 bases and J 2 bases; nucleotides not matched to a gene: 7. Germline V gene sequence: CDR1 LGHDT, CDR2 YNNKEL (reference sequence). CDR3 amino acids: CASSPVGQINTEAFF. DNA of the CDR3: TGTGCCAGCAGCCCGGTGGGACAGATAAACACTGAAGCTTTCTTT.

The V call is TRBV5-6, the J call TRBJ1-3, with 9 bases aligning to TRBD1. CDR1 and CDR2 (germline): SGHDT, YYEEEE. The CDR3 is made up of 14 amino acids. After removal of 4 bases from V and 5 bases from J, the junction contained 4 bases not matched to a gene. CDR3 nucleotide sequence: TGTGCCAGCAGCCGAGGGACAGGGAGAAACACCATATATTTT. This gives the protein CASSRGTGRNTIYF.

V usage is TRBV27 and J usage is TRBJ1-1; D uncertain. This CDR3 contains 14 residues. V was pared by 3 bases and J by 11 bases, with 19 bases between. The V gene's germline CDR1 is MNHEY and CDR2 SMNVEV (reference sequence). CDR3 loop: CASSLAGALNDAFF. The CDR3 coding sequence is TGTGCCAGCAGTTTGGCCGGAGCCCTGAACGATGCTTTCTTT.

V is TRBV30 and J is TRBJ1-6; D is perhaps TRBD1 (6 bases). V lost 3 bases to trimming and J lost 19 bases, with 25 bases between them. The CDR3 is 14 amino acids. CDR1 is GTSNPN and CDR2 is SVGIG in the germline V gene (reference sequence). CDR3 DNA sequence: TGTGCCTGGAGCGGAACCTCAGACAGGTTTCCCGTTCACTTT. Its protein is CAWSGTSDRFPVHF.

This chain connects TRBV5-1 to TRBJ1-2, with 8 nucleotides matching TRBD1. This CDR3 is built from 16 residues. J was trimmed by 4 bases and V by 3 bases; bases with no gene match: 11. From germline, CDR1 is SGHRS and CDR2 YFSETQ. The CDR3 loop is CASSSGPDRDAYGYTF. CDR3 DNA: TGCGCCAGCAGCTCGGGTCCGGACAGGGACGCCTATGGCTACACCTTC.

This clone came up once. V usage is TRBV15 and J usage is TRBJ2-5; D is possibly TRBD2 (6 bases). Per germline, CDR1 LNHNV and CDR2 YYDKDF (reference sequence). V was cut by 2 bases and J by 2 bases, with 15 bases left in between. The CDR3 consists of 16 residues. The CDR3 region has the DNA TGTGCCACCAGCAGACTTCCCGGGACTCTACAAGAGACCCAGTACTTC. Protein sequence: CATSRLPGTLQETQYF.

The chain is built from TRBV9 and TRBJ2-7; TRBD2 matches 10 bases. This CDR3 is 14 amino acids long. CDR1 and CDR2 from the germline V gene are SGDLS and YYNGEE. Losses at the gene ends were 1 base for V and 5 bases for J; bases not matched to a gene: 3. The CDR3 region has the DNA TGTGCCAGCAGCGTAAGCGGGGGGGCCAACGAGCAGTACTTC. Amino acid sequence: CASSVSGGANEQYF.

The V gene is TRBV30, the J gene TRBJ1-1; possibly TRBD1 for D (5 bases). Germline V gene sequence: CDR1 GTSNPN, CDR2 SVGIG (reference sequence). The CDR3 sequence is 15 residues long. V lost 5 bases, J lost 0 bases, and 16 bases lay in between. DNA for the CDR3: TGTGCCTGGCAGGGTGGCGCTCTCATGAACACTGAAGCTTTCTTT. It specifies CAWQGGALMNTEAFF.

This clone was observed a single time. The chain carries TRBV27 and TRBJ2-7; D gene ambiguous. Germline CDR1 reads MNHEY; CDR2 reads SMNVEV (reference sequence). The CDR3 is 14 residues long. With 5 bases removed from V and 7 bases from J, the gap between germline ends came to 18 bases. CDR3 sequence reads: CASSIEPGLEEQYF. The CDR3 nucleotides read TGTGCCAGCAGTATCGAGCCCGGCCTAGAGGAGCAGTACTTC.

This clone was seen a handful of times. CDR3 DNA sequence: TGTGCCAGCAGTGAATGGGTACTACTCAGTGAAGCTTTCTTT. Encoded protein: CASSEWVLLSEAFF. The rearrangement joins TRBV6-1 to TRBJ1-1, with D hard to call. The CDR3 is made up of 14 amino acids. Trimming removed 2 bases at V and 7 bases at J, with 14 bases between. Germline V gives CDR1 MNHNS, CDR2 SASEGT.

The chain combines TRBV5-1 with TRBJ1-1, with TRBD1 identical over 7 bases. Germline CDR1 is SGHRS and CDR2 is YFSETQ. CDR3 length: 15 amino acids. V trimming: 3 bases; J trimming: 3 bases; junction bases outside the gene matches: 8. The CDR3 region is CASSSNQGDDTEAFF. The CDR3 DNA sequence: TGCGCCAGCAGCTCCAACCAGGGGGATGACACTGAAGCTTTCTTT. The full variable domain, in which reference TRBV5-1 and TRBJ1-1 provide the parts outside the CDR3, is KAGVTQTPRYLIKTRGQQVTLSCSPISGHRSVSWYQQTPGQGLQFLFEYFSETQRNKGNFPGRFSGRQFSNSRSEMNVSTLELGDSALYLCASSSNQGDDTEAFFGQGTRLTVV.

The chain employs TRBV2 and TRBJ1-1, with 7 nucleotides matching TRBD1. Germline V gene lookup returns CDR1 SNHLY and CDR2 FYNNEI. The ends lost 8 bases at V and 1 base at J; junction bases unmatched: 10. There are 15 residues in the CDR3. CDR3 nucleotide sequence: TGTGCCAGCTCACCTGGGACAGCACCGAACACTGAAGCTTTCTTT. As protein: CASSPGTAPNTEAFF.

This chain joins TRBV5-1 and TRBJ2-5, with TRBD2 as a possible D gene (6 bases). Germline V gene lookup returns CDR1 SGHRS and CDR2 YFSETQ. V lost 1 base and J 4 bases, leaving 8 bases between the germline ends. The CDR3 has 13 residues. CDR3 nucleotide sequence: TGCGCCAGCAGCTTGCGGAGGGTAGAGACCCAGTACTTC. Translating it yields CASSLRRVETQYF.

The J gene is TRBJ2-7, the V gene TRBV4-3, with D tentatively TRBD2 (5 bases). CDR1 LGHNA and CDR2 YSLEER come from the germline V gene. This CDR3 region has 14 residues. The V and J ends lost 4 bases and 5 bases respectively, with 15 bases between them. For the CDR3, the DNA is TGCGCCAGCAGCCCCAGGAGGAGTTTGGACGAGCAGTACTTC. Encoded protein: CASSPRRSLDEQYF.

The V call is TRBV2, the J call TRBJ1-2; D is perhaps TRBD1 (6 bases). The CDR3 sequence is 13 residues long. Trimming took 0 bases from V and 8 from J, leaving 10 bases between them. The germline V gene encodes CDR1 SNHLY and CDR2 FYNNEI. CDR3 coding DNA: TGTGCCAGCAGTGAAGCGGCAGGGGAGGGCTACACCTTC. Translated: CASSEAAGEGYTF.